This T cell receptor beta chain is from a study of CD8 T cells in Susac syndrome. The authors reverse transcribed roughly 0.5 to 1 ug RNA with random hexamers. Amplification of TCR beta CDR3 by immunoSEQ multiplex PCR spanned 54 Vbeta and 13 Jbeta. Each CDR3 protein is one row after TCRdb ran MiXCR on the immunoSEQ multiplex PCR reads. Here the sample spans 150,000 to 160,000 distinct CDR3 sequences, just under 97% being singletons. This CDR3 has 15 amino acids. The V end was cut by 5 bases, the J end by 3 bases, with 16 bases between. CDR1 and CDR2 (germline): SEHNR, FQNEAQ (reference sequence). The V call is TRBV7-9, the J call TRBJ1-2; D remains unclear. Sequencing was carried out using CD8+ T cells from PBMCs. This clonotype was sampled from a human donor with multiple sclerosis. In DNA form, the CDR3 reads TGTGCCAGCAGCACATCAGGTCACGGCTACTATGGCTACACCTTC. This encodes CASSTSGHGYYGYTF.